The rows below give T cell receptor beta chains drawn from one sample of a study of cytomegalovirus exposure and HLA in healthy donors. Clones were sequenced by immunoSEQ multiplex PCR, and TCRdb holds only the in-frame ones, with some missing. The sample lists 140,000 to 150,000 clones, just under 75% occurring once. The specimen sequenced was PBMCs. These receptors originate from a woman between 18 and 30 years old in good health and CMV-seronegative. Each CDR3 is given with its conserved first and last residue. The D gene is left open where the match is weak. Size is stated for part of the rows, as once, few or many counts, or as a class when the clone is expanded.

TRBV4-3	NA	NA	TRBJ2-7	TGCGCCAGCAGCCAAGTGAGGAGCCCGGTGGGCGAGCAGTACTTC	CASSQVRSPVGEQYF
TRBV4-2	few	TRBD2	TRBJ2-5	TGTGCCAGCAGCCATCCCACTAGCGGGGGGTTTCAAGAGACCCAGTACTTC	CASSHPTSGGFQETQYF
TRBV7-3	NA	NA	TRBJ2-5	TGTGCCAGCAGTCTAACGGAGGGGCTAGGAGAGACCCAGTACTTC	CASSLTEGLGETQYF
TRBV18	NA	NA	TRBJ2-5	TGTGCCAGCTCACCAGGGGCAGGGTGGGTCCAAGAGACCCAGTACTTC	CASSPGAGWVQETQYF
TRBV4-3	NA	NA	TRBJ2-5	TGCGCCAGCAGCCAAGCCCCTAGGGAGACCCAGTACTTC	CASSQAPRETQYF
TRBV18	NA	TRBD1	TRBJ2-5	TGTGCCAGCTCACCATTATTCACGGACAGGGATGGGAAAGAGACCCAGTACTTC	CASSPLFTDRDGKETQYF
TRBV4-3	NA	TRBD1	TRBJ1-5	TGCGCCAGCAGCCAAGACCTGGGGGACAGTCAGCCCCAGCATTTT	CASSQDLGDSQPQHF
TRBV4-3	NA	NA	TRBJ1-2	TGCGCCAGCAGCCAAGTACGTTATAGTATCTATGGCTACACCTTC	CASSQVRYSIYGYTF
TRBV5-1	NA	TRBD2	TRBJ2-3	TGCGCCAGCGTAGCGGGGGGGCCTCGTGATACGCAGTATTTT	CASVAGGPRDTQYF
TRBV6-6	NA	NA	TRBJ2-5	TGTGCCAGCAGTTACTCCGCGAAAGAGACCCAGTACTTC	CASSYSAKETQYF
TRBV5-5	NA	TRBD2	TRBJ2-1	TGTGCCAGCAGCTTTGCTGGGACTAGCATTTACAATGAGCAGTTCTTC	CASSFAGTSIYNEQFF
TRBV5-4	NA	NA	TRBJ2-7	TGTGCCAGCAGCTCCCGGGACAACTACGAGCAGTACTTC	CASSSRDNYEQYF
TRBV4-1	NA	NA	TRBJ1-1	TGCGCCAGCAGCCAAGTACTAATAACGAACACTGAAGCTTTCTTT	CASSQVLITNTEAFF
TRBV5-6	NA	NA	TRBJ2-2	TGTGCCAGCAGCAGCAGACAAAACACCGGGGAGCTGTTTTTT	CASSSRQNTGELFF
TRBV7-9	NA	TRBD2	TRBJ2-2	TGTGCCAGCTCCCCCCATAGTCTCGGGAGGGGGAACACCGGGGAGCTGTTTTTT	CASSPHSLGRGNTGELFF
TRBV29-1	NA	TRBD2	TRBJ2-3	TGCAGCGTTAGGGGACTAGTTTCAGATACGCAGTATTTT	CSVRGLVSDTQYF
TRBV19	NA	TRBD1	TRBJ1-2	TGTGCCAGTAGTATCGGTCTGACAGGGTTTCGGTATGGCTACACCTTC	CASSIGLTGFRYGYTF
TRBV7-2	few	TRBD2	TRBJ2-1	TGTGCCAGCAGCTTCTTTACTAGCGGGATGCACTACAATGAGCAGTTCTTC	CASSFFTSGMHYNEQFF
TRBV6-1	NA	NA	TRBJ1-3	TGTGCCAGCAGTGAAGGGGTAGGGGCTGGAAACACCATATATTTT	CASSEGVGAGNTIYF
TRBV10-3	NA	TRBD2	TRBJ2-2	TGTGCCATCAGTGAGTCGCCACTAGCGGGAGGGATCGGGGAGCTGTTTTTT	CAISESPLAGGIGELFF
TRBV7-2	NA	NA	TRBJ1-4	TGTGCCAGCAGCTCCCGGTGCAGGGCCCCCTGTGCAACTAATGAAAAACTGTTTTTT	CASSSRCRAPCATNEKLFF
TRBV4-2	NA	TRBD1	TRBJ2-1	TGTGCCAGCACCCAGGGAAGGACAGGCTACAATGAGCAGTTCTTC	CASTQGRTGYNEQFF
TRBV15	NA	TRBD1	TRBJ1-2	TGTGCCACCAGCAGGGACAGGGGTAACTATGGCTACACCTTC	CATSRDRGNYGYTF
TRBV6-1	few	NA	TRBJ1-5	TGTGCCAGCAGTGAAAATCTCGATCAGCCCCAGCATTTT	CASSENLDQPQHF
TRBV7-8	NA	TRBD2	TRBJ2-1	TGTGCCAGCAGCTTAGTGGCTAGCGGGAGCTCCTACAATGAGCAGTTCTTC	CASSLVASGSSYNEQFF
TRBV5-1	NA	TRBD2	TRBJ2-7	TGCGCCAGCAGCCCACGACTAGCGGGGGGCTACGAGCAGTACTTC	CASSPRLAGGYEQYF
TRBV30	NA	NA	TRBJ1-1	TGTGCCTGGAGTGATACAGGTGCTGATTTCTTT	CAWSDTGADFF
TRBV5-6	NA	TRBD2	TRBJ2-3	TGTGCCAGCAGCTTGGGGGAGCGGGAGAATGGTGGGACAGATACGCAGTATTTT	CASSLGERENGGTDTQYF
TRBV6-5	NA	NA	TRBJ1-2	TGTGCCAGCAATGGCGGGGGGCGGAAGTTGGAGGGCTACACCTTC	CASNGGGRKLEGYTF
TRBV6-1	NA	NA	TRBJ1-2	TGTGCCAGCAGTGATGGGGGGGTTAGGGAGGTCTATGGCTACACCTTC	CASSDGGVREVYGYTF
TRBV28	NA	TRBD1	TRBJ2-5	TGTGCCAGCAGTCCCGTGGGACAGGGAAGGGAGACCCAGTACTTC	CASSPVGQGRETQYF
TRBV5-1	NA	NA	TRBJ2-2	TGCGCCAGCAGCTGGTTGTCGGGCACCGGGGAGCTGTTTTTT	CASSWLSGTGELFF
TRBV13	NA	TRBD2	TRBJ2-1	TGTGCCAGCAGCTTCCGCGGGAGCGGGAGTGAGCAGTTCTTC	CASSFRGSGSEQFF
TRBV4-1	few	NA	TRBJ1-4	TGCGCCAGCAGCCGGGGGGGATTGGTAGTAAATGAAAAACTGTTTTTT	CASSRGGLVVNEKLFF
TRBV7-9	NA	NA	TRBJ2-5	TGTGCCAGCGGCGGGGGCAGCCAAGAGACCCAGTACTTC	CASGGGSQETQYF
TRBV4-3	few	TRBD2	TRBJ2-5	TGCGCCAGCAGCCAAGATCCGCCGCCAGGGGCGGGGGGTGTCGAGACCCAGTACTTC	CASSQDPPPGAGGVETQYF
TRBV28	NA	NA	TRBJ2-1	TGTGCCAGCAGCTCCCTGGGGGCAGGGAACAATGAGCAGTTCTTC	CASSSLGAGNNEQFF
TRBV7-4	NA	TRBD2	TRBJ2-2	TGTGCCAGCAGCTTACAAACTAGCGGGTATGAAGAGGCCCCCGGGGAGCTGTTTTTT	CASSLQTSGYEEAPGELFF
TRBV18	once	NA	TRBJ1-1	TGTGCCAGCTCACCTCTCTCGATGTCCTGGGGGGTTGACACTGAAGCTTTCTTT	CASSPLSMSWGVDTEAFF
TRBV6-5	NA	NA	TRBJ1-5	TGTGCCAGCAGACCCGCGGTGAAGCAAAATCAGCCCCAGCATTTT	CASRPAVKQNQPQHF
TRBV4-1	NA	NA	TRBJ1-1	TGCGCCAGCAGCCAAGTGTCTGGACTTCAGAACACTGAAGCTTTCTTT	CASSQVSGLQNTEAFF
TRBV9	NA	TRBD2	TRBJ2-1	TGTGCCAGCAGCGTCCCGGGACTAGCGGTATACAATGAGCAGTTCTTC	CASSVPGLAVYNEQFF
TRBV7-8	NA	TRBD2	TRBJ2-5	TGTGCCAGCAGCTTAGGCGGGGGAGGCCAAGAGACCCAGTACTTC	CASSLGGGGQETQYF
TRBV2	NA	TRBD2	TRBJ2-3	TGTGCCAGCAGTAGCGGGACCCTCGGGGGAGATACGCAGTATTTT	CASSSGTLGGDTQYF
TRBV5-1	NA	NA	TRBJ2-1	TGCGCCAGCAGCCAGGTTACGGGGGTTTCCTACAATGAGCAGTTCTTC	CASSQVTGVSYNEQFF
TRBV6-1	NA	NA	TRBJ2-7	TGTGCCAGCAGTGAGGGGGGTTTAGTGGTCGAGCAGTACTTC	CASSEGGLVVEQYF
TRBV6-5	NA	NA	TRBJ1-1	TGTGCCAGCAGTTACCCCCAAGGGGCAGCTTTCTTT	CASSYPQGAAFF
TRBV9	NA	TRBD2	TRBJ2-1	TGTGCCAGCAGCCCCCGGGGAGCGGGATATATCTATGAGCAGTTCTTC	CASSPRGAGYIYEQFF
TRBV14	NA	NA	TRBJ2-2	TGTGCCAGCAGCCCCCTATCCTACACCGGGGAGCTGTTTTTT	CASSPLSYTGELFF
TRBV5-8	NA	NA	TRBJ2-1	TGTGCCAGCAGCTTGGTCACATACAATGAGCAGTTCTTC	CASSLVTYNEQFF
TRBV11-2	NA	TRBD1	TRBJ1-1	TGTGCCAGCAGCTTAACAGGGGCCGCAATTGAAGCTTTCTTT	CASSLTGAAIEAFF
TRBV19	few	TRBD2	TRBJ2-5	TGTGCCAGCTCTCGGGAGGGGCAAGAGACCCAGTACTTC	CASSREGQETQYF
TRBV29-1	NA	NA	TRBJ1-2	TGCAGCGTTGAAGGAACAGGGCATGGCTACACCTTC	CSVEGTGHGYTF